This T cell receptor (beta chain) was captured in a study of PD-1 blockade in classical Hodgkin lymphoma. Time point meaning: cycle 4 day 1 (C4D1), after five to seven weeks of nivolumab. Relapse was seen in all patients after autologous stem cell transplantation, and brentuximab vedotin exposure was variable. This CDR3 comprises 13 residues. V lost 6 bases and J 15 bases, leaving 21 bases between the germline ends. CDR1 is MNHEY and CDR2 is SVGAGI in the germline V gene. Profiled with immunoSEQ multiplex PCR; TCRdb holds only in-frame clones, not every one. The sample holds more than 95,000 clones, around 90% seen once.

The J gene is TRBJ2-1, the V gene TRBV6-5, with a tentative D call TRBD2 (7 bases). This sample comprised peripheral blood mononuclear cells (PBMCs), obtained before the fourth cycle of nivolumab. The TCR sequence derives from a human donor with classical Hodgkin lymphoma. CDR3: CASRSTSSGGGFF. The CDR3, as DNA: TGTGCCAGCAGGTCAACCTCTAGCGGAGGGGGGTTCTTC.